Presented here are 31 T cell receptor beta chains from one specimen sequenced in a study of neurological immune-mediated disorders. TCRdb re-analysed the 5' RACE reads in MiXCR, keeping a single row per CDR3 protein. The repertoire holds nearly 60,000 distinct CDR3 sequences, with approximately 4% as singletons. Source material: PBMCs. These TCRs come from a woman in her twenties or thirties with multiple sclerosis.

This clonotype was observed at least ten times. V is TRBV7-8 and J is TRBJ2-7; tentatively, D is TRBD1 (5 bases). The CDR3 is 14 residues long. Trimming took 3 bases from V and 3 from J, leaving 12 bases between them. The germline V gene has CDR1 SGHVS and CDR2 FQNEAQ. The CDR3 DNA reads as TGTGCCAGCAGCTTTGGACACAAAAACTACGAGCAGTACTTC. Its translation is CASSFGHKNYEQYF.

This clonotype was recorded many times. Here the CDR3 DNA reads TGCAGTGCTAGTGACGGACTAGCGGGCACCGGGGAGCTGTTTTTT. Its translation: CSASDGLAGTGELFF. The chain joins TRBV20-1 to TRBJ2-2; 11 nucleotides align to TRBD2. The CDR3 is 15 amino acids. CDR1 is DFQATT and CDR2 is SNEGSKA in the germline V gene (reference sequence). The junction had 4 bases not matched to a gene; V was cut back by 3 bases and J by 4 bases.

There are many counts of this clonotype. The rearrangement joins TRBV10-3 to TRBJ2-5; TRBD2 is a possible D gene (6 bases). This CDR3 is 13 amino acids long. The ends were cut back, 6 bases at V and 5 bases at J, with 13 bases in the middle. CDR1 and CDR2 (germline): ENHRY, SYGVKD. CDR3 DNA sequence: TGTGCCATCAGCCCGGGACTTGAGGAGACCCAGTACTTC. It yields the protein CAISPGLEETQYF.

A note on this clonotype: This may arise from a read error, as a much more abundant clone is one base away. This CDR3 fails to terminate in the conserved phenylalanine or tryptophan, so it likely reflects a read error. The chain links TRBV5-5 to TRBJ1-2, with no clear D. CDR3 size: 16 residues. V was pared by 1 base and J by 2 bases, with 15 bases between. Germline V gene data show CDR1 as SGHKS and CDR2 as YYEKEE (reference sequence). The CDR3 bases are TGTGCCAGCAGCTTGAGCTATTCAGCCGCGAACTATGGCTACACCTGC. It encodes CASSLSYSAANYGYTC.

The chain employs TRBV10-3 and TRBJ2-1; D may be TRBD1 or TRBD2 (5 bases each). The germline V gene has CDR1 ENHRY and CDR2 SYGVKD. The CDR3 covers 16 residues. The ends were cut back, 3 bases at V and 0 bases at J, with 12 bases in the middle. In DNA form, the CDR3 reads TGTGCCATCAGTGACCTGGCAGGGAGCTCCTACAATGAGCAGTTCTTC. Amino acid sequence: CAISDLAGSSYNEQFF.

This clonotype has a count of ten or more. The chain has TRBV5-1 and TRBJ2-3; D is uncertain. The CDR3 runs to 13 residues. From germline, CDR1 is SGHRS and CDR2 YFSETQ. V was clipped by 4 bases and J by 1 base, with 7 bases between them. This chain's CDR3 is CASSPPRTDTQYF. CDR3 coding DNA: TGCGCCAGCAGCCCGCCCCGCACAGATACGCAGTATTTT.

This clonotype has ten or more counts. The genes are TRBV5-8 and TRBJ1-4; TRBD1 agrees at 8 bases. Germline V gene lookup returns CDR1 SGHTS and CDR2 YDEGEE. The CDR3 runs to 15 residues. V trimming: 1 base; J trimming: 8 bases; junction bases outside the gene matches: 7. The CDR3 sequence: CASSLRGQADEKLFF. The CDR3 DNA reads TGTGCCAGCAGCTTGAGGGGACAGGCAGACGAAAAACTGTTTTTT.

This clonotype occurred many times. CDR3 region: CATSPGGGHEEQYF. CDR3 sequence (DNA): TGTGCCACATCACCTGGGGGGGGGCATGAGGAGCAGTACTTC. The chain recombines TRBV3-1 with TRBJ2-7, with a possible D match to TRBD2 (7 bases). Per germline, CDR1 LGHDT and CDR2 YNNKEL (reference sequence). The V gene lost 10 bases and the J gene lost 7 bases, with 23 bases spanning the gap. The CDR3 runs 14 residues.

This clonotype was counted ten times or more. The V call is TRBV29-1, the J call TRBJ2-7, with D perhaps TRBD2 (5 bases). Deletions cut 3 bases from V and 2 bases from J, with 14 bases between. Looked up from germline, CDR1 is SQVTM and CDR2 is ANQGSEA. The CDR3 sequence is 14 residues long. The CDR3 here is CSVDSLADPYEQYF. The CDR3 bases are TGCAGCGTTGATTCGCTAGCCGATCCCTACGAGCAGTACTTC.

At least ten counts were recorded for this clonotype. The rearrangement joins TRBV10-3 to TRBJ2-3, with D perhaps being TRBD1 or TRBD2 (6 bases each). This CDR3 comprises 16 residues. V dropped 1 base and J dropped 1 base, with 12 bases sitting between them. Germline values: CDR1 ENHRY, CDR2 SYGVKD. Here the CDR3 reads CAISEYRGPGTDTQYF. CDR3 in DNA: TGTGCCATCAGTGAGTATCGGGGGCCGGGCACAGATACGCAGTATTTT.

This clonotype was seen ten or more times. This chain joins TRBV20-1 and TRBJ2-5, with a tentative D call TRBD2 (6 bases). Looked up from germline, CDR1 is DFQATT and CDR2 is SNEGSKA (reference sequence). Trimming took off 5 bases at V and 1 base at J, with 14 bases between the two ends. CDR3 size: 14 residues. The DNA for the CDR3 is TGCAGTGCTCCTCACTTAGCGGTCCAAGAGACCCAGTACTTC. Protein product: CSAPHLAVQETQYF.

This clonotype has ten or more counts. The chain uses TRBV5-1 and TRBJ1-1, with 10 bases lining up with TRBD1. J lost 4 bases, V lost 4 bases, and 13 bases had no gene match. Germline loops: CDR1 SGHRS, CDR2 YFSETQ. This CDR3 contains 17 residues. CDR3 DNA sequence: TGCGCCAGCAGCCTACGGGACAGGGGTAGGGAGAGCACTGAAGCTTTCTTT. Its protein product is CASSLRDRGRESTEAFF.

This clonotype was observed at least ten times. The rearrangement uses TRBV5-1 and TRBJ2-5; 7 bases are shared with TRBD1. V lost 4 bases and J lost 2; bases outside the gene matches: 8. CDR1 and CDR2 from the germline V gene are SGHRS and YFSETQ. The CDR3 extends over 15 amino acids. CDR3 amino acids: CASSLRDSPQETQYF. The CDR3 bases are TGCGCCAGCAGCCTCCGGGACAGCCCTCAAGAGACCCAGTACTTC.

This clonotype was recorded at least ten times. CDR3 bases: TGCAGCGTTTCCGATTTCAGGGCAAATTCGGGCTACACCTTC. It yields the protein CSVSDFRANSGYTF. V gene TRBV29-1 combines with J gene TRBJ1-2; TRBD1 is a possible D gene (5 bases). With 5 bases removed from V and 8 bases from J, the gap between germline ends came to 21 bases. From germline, CDR1 is SQVTM and CDR2 ANQGSEA. CDR3 length: 14 residues.

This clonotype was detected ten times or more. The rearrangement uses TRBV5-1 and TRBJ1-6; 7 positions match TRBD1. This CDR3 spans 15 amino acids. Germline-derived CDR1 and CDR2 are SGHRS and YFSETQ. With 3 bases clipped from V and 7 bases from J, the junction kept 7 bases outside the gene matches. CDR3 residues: CASSYAGGLNSPLHF. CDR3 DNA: TGCGCCAGCAGCTACGCAGGGGGGTTAAATTCACCCCTCCACTTT.

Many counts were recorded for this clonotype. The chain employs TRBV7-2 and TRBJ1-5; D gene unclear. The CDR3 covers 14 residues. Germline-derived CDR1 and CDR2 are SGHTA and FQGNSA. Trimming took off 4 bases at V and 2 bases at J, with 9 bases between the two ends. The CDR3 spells CASSSKGGNQPQHF. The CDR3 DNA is TGTGCCAGCAGCTCGAAAGGAGGCAATCAGCCCCAGCATTTT.

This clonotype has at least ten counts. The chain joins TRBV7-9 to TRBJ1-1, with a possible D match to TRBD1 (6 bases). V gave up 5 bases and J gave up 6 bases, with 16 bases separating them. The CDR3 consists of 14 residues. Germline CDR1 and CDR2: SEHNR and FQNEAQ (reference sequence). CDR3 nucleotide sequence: TGTGCCAGCAGCCCGGGACACGGAGTCCCTGAAGCTTTCTTT. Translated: CASSPGHGVPEAFF.

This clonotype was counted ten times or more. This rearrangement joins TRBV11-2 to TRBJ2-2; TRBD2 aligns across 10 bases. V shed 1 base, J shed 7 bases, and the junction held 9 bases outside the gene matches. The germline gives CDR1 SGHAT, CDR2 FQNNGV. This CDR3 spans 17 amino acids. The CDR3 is CASSLVSASGSVGELFF. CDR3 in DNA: TGTGCCAGCAGCTTAGTCTCCGCTAGCGGGAGTGTCGGGGAGCTGTTTTTT.

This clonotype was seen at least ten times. As DNA, the CDR3 is TGTGCCAGCAGTGCCTCCCCGGGCACCGGGGAGCTGTTTTTT. Translation gives CASSASPGTGELFF. The J gene is TRBJ2-2, the V gene TRBV6-4; D call uncertain. CDR1 MRHNA and CDR2 SNTAGT come from the germline V gene. This CDR3 is 14 amino acids long. Trimming took 4 bases from V and 4 from J, leaving 10 bases between them.

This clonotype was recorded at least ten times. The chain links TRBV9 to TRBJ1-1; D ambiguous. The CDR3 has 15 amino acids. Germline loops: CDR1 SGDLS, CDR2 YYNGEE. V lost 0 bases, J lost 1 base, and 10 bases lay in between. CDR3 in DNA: TGTGCCAGCAGCGTAGATCTACGGGAGAACACTGAAGCTTTCTTT. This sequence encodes CASSVDLRENTEAFF.

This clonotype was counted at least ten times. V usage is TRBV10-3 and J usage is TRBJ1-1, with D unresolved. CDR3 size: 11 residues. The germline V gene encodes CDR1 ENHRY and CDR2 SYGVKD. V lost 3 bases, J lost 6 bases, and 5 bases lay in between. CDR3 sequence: CAISESSEAFF. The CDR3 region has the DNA TGTGCCATCAGTGAATCCTCTGAAGCTTTCTTT.

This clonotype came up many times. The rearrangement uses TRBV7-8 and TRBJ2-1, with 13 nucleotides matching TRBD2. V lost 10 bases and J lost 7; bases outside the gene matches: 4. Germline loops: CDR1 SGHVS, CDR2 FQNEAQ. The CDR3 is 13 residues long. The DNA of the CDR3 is TGTGCCATCATGACTAGCGGGAGGAATGAGCAGTTCTTC. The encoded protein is CAIMTSGRNEQFF.

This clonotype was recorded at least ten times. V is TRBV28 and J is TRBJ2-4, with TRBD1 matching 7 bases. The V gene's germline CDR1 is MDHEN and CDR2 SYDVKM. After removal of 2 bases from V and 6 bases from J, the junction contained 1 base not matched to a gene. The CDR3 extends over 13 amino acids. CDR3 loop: CASSLGQANIQYF. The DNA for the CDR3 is TGTGCCAGCAGTTTAGGACAGGCAAACATTCAGTACTTC.

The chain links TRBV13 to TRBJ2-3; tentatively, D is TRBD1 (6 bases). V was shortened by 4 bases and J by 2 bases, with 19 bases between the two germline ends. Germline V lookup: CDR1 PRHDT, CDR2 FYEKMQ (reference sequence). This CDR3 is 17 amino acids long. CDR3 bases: TGTGCCAGCAGCTCCATCCCAGGGGAGCCATCCACAGATACGCAGTATTTT. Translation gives CASSSIPGEPSTDTQYF.

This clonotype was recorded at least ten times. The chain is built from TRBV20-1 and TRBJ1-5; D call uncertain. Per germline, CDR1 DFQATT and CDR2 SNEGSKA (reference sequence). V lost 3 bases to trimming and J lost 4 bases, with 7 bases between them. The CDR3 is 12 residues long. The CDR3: CSASPRNQPQHF. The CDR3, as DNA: TGCAGTGCTAGTCCCAGGAATCAGCCCCAGCATTTT.

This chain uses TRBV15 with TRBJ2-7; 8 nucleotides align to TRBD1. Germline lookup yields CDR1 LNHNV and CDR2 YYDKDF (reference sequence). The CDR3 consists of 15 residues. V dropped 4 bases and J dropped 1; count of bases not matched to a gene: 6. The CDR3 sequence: CATSTPGQASYEQYF. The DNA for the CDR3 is TGTGCCACCAGCACCCCGGGACAGGCTTCCTACGAGCAGTACTTC.

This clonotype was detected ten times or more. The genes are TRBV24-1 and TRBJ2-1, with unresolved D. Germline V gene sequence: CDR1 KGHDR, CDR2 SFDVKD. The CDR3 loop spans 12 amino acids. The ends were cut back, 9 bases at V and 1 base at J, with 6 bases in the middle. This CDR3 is CATEKSYNEQFF. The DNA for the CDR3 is TGTGCCACCGAAAAGTCCTACAATGAGCAGTTCTTC.

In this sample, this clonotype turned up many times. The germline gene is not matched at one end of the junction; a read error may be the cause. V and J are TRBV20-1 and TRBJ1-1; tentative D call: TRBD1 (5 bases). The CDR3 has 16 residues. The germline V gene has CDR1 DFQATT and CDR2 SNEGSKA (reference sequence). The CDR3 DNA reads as TGCAGTGTTAGACCTGGGGGAGTAAGGATGAACACTGAAGCTTTCTTT. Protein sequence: CSVRPGGVRMNTEAFF.

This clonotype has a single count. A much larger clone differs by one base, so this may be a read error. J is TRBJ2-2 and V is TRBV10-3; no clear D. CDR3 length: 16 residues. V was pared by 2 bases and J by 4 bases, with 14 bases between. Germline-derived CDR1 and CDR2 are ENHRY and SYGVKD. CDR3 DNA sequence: TGTGCCATCAGTGAGACGCCACCGGTTACCACCGGGGAGCTGTTTTTT. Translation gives CAISETPPVTTGELFF.

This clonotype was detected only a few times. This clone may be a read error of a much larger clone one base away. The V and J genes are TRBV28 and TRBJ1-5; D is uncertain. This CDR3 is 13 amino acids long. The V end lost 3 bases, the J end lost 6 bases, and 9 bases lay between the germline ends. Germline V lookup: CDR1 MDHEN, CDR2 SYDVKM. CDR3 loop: CASSFAKVQPQHF. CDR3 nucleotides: TGTGCCAGCAGTTTCGCAAAGGTTCAGCCCCAGCATTTT.

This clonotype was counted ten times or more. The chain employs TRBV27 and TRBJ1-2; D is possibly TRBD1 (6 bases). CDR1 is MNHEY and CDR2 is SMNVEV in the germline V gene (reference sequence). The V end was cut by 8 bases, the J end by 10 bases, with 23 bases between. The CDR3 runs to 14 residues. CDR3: CASGAGALNDDYTF. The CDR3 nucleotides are TGTGCCAGCGGTGCAGGGGCTCTAAACGATGACTACACCTTC.